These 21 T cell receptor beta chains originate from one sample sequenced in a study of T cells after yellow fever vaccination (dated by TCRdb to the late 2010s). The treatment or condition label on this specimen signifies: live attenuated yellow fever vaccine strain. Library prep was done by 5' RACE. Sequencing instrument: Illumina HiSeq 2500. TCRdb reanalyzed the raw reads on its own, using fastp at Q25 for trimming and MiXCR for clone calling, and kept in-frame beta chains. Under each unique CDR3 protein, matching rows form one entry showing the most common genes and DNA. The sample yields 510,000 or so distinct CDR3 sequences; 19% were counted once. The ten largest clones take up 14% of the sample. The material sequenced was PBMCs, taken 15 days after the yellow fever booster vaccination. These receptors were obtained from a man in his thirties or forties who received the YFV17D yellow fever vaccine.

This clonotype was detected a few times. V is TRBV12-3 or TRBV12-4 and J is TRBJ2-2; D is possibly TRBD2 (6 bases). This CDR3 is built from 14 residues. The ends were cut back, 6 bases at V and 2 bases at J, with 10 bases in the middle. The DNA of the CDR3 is TGTGCCAGCAGACCGGGACTCAACACCGGGGAGCTGTTTTTT. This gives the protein CASRPGLNTGELFF.

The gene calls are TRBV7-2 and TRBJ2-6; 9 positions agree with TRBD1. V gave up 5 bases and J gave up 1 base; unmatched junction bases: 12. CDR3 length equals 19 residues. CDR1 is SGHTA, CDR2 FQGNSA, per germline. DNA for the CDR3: TGTGCCAGCAGCCCTATCCCGGGACAGGGTTCTTCTGGGGCCAACGTCCTGACTTTC. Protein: CASSPIPGQGSSGANVLTF.

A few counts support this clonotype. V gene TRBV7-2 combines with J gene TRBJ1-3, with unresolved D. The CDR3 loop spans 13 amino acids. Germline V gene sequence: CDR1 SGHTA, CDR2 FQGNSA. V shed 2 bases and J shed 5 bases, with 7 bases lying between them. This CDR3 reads CASSLLTRNTIYF. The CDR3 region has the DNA TGTGCCAGCAGCTTATTAACCCGAAACACCATATATTTT. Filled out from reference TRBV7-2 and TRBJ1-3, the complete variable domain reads GAGVSQSPSNKVTEKGKDVELRCDPISGHTALYWYRQSLGQGLEFLIYFQGNSAPDKSGLPSDRFSAERTGGSVSTLTIQRTQQEDSAVYLCASSLLTRNTIYFGEGSWLTVV.

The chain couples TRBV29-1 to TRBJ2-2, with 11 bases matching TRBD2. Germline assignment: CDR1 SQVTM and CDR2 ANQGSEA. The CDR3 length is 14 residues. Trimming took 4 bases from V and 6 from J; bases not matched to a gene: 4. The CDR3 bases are TGCAGCGTTGTTGTACTAGCGGGAGCCGGGGAGCTGTTTTTT. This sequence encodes CSVVVLAGAGELFF.

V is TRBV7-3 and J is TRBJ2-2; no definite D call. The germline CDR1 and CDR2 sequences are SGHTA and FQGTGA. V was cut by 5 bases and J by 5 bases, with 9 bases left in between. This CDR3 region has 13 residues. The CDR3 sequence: CASSRLGTGELFF. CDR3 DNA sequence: TGTGCCAGCAGCCGTCTGGGGACCGGGGAGCTGTTTTTT.

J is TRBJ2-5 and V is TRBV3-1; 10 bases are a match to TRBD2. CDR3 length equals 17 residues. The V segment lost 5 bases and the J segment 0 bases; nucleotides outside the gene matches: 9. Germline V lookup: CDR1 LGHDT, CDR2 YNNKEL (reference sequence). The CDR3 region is CASSFRTSGYHQETQYF. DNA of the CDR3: TGTGCCAGCAGCTTCAGGACTAGCGGATACCACCAAGAGACCCAGTACTTC.

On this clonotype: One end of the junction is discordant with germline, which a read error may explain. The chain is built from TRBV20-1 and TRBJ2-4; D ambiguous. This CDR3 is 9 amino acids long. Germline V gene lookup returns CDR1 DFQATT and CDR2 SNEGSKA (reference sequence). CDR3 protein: CSALLTGAF. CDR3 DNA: TGCAGTGCTTTACTAACGGGTGCGTTC.

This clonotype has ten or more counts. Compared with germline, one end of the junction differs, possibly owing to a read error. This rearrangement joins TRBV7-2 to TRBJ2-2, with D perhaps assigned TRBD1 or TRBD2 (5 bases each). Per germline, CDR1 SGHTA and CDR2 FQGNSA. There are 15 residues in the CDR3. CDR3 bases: TGCGCCAGCAGCTTGGCCGGGACCAACACCGGGGAGCTGTTTTTT. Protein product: CASSLAGTNTGELFF.

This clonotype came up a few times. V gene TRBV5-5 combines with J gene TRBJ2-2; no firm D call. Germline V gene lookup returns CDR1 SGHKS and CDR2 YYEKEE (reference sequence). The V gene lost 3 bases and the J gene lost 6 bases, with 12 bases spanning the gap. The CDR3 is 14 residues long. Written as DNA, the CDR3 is TGTGCCAGCAGCTCCCGAGACTTCTCCGGGGAGCTGTTTTTT. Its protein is CASSSRDFSGELFF.

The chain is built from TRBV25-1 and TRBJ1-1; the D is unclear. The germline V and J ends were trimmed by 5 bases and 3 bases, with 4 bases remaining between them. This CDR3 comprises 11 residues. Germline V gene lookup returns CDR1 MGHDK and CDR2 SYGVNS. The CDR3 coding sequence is TGTGCCAGCAGTCCCGACACTGAAGCTTTCTTT. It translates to CASSPDTEAFF.

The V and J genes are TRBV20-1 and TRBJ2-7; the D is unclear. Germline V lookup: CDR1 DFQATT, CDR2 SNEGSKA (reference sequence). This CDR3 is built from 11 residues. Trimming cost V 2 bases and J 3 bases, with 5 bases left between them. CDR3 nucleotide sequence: TGCAGTGCTAGACCCGGCTACGAGCAGTACTTC. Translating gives CSARPGYEQYF.

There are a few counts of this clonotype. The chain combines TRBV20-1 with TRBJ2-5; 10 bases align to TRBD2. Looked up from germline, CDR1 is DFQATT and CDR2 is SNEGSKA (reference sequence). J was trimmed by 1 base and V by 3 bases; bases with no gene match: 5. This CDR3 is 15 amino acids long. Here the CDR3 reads CSASRRTSGQETQYF. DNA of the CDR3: TGCAGTGCTAGTCGTAGGACTAGCGGCCAAGAGACCCAGTACTTC.

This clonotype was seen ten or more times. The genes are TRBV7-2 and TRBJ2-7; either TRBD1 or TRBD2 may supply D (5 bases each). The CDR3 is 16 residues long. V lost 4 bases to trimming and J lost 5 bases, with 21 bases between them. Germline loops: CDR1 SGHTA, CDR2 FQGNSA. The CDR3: CASSWFISLPGHEQYF. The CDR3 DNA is TGTGCCAGCAGCTGGTTTATAAGTTTGCCGGGACACGAGCAGTACTTC.

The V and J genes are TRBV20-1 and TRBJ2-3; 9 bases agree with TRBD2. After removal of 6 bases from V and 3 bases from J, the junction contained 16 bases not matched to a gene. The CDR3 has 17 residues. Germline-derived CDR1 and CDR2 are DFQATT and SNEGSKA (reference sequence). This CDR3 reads CSAPTQKAGGRTDTQYF. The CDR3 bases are TGCAGTGCCCCAACTCAGAAAGCGGGAGGCCGAACAGATACGCAGTATTTT.

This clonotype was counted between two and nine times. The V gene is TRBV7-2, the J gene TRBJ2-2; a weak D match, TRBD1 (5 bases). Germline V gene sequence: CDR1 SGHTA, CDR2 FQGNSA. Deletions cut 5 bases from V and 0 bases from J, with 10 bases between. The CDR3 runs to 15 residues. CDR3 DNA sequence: TGTGCCAGCAGCATCTCAGGGACGAACACCGGGGAGCTGTTTTTT. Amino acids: CASSISGTNTGELFF.

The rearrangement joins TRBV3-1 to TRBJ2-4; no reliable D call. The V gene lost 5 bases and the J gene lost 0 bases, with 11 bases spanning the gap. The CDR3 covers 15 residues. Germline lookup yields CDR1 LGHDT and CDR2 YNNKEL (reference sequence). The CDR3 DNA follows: TGTGCCAGCAGCTCCCGGAGCGTAGCCAAAAACATTCAGTACTTC. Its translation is CASSSRSVAKNIQYF. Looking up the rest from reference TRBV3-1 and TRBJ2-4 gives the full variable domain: DTAVSQTPKYLVTQMGNDKSIKCEQNLGHDTMYWYKQDSKKFLKIMFSYNNKELIINETVPNRFSPKSPDKAHLNLHINSLELGDSAVYFCASSSRSVAKNIQYFGAGTRLSVL.

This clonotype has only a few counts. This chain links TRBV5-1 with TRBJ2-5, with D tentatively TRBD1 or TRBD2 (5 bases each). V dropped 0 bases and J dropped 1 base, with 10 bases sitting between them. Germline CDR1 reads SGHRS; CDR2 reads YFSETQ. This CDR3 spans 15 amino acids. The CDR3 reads CASSLVPGPQETQYF. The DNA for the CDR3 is TGCGCCAGCAGCTTGGTCCCGGGACCCCAAGAGACCCAGTACTTC.

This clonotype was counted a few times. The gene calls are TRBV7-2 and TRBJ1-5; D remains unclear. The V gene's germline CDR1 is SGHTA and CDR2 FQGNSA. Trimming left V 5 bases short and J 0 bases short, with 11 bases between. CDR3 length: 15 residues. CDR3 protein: CASSGSSGSNQPQHF. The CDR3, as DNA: TGTGCCAGCAGCGGATCTTCGGGTAGCAATCAGCCCCAGCATTTT.

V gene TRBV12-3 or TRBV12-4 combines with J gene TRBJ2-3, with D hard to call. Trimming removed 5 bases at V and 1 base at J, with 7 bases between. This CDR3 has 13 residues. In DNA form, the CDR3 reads TGTGCCAGCAGTATCCTAGGCACAGATACGCAGTATTTT. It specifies CASSILGTDTQYF.

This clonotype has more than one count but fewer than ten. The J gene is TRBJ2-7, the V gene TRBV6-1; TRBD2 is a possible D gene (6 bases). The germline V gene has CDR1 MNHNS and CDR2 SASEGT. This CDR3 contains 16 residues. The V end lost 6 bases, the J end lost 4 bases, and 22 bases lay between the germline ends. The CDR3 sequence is CASRENTGTVSYEQYF. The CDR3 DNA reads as TGTGCCAGCAGAGAAAATACCGGGACTGTTTCATACGAGCAGTACTTC.

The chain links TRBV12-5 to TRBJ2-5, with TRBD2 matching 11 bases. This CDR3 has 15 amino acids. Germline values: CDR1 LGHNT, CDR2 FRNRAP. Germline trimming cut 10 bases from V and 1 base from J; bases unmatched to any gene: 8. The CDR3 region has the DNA TGTGCTATAGGAACCGGGACTAGCGGCCAAGAGACCCAGTACTTC. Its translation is CAIGTGTSGQETQYF.